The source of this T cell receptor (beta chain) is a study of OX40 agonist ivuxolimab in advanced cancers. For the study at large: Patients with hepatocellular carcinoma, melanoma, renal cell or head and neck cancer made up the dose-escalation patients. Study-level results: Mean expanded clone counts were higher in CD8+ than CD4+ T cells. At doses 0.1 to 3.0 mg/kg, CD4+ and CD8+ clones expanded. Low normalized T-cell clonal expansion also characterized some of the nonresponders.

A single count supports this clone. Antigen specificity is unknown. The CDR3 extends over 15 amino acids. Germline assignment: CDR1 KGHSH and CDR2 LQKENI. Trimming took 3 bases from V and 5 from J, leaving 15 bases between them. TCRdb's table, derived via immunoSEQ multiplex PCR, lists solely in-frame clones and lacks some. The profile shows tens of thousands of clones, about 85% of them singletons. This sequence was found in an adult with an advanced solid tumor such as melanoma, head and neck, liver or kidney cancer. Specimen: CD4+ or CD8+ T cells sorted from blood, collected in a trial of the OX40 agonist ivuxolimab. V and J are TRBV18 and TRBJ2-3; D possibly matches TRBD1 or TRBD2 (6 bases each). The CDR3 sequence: CASSPSGAGVDTQYF. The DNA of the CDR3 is TGTGCCAGCTCACCCTCGGGGGCCGGGGTAGATACGCAGTATTTT.